This TCR beta chain was documented in a study of blood T cell repertoires in COVID-19. Study-level information: Specimens from acute and convalescent COVID-19 originated in the United States, Italy and Spain.

Only a few counts were recorded for this clone. Study processing details: Amplification from reference gene primers served as the basis for estimated nucleated cell counts. The protocol was immunoSEQ multiplex PCR, while the TCRdb copy is restricted to in-frame clones and leaves out a portion. V, J and clone size were drawn from that table, and D and trimming were deduced from the DNA. The sample yields some 49,000 clones, roughly 79% seen once. V shed 10 bases and J shed 3 bases, with 18 bases lying between them. The CDR3 extends over 14 amino acids. Germline loops: CDR1 LGHNA, CDR2 YNFKEQ. The clonotype comes from a woman aged 80 or over with COVID-19, enrolled during active disease. The chain recombines TRBV4-2 with TRBJ1-2; tentatively, D is TRBD1 (6 bases). Material for sequencing was peripheral blood. The CDR3 sequence is CATRGPQPDYGYTF. The DNA for the CDR3 is TGTGCCACCAGGGGCCCGCAACCCGACTATGGCTACACCTTC.